Listed below are T cell receptor beta chains from one sample, sequenced in a study of T-cell memory formation after mild COVID-19. TCRdb called the 5' RACE reads again in MiXCR, with one record for every CDR3 protein. There are roughly 100,000 distinct CDR3 sequences in the sample; around 11% occur only once, and roughly 27% lies in the top ten. The sequenced sample consisted of PBMCs or a T cell subset sorted from them (not recorded which). Every receptor here comes from an adult woman who had mild COVID-19 (a few samples of this study predate the infection). Cell type and time point are not known. CDR3s include the opening cysteine and the closing phenylalanine or tryptophan. D genes are given only for firm matches. Rows give clone size only sometimes, using once, few, many, or a class for an expanded clone.

J gene: TRBJ2-5
V gene: TRBV20-1
clone size: few
D gene: TRBD1
CDR3 DNA: TGCAGTGCTAGTGATGACAGGGTGGAAGAGACCCAGTACTTC
CDR3 protein: CSASDDRVEETQYF

J gene: TRBJ2-3
V gene: TRBV6-1
clone size: -
D gene: -
CDR3 DNA: TGTGCCAGCAGTCACGGGACAGAACCGGGAGGGGATACGCAGTATTTT
CDR3 protein: CASSHGTEPGGDTQYF

J gene: TRBJ1-2
V gene: TRBV7-9
clone size: few
D gene: -
CDR3 DNA: TGTGCCAGCAGCTTAGAGGCTGGCTACACCTTC
CDR3 protein: CASSLEAGYTF

J gene: TRBJ1-1
V gene: TRBV9
clone size: few
D gene: -
CDR3 DNA: TGTGCCAGCAGCGTAGGAGGCAGACCGAACACTGAAGCTTTCTTT
CDR3 protein: CASSVGGRPNTEAFF

J gene: TRBJ2-3
V gene: TRBV7-3
clone size: -
D gene: -
CDR3 DNA: TGTGCCAGCAGCTCAAACGCGAACTGGGCCGCAGATACGCAGTATTTT
CDR3 protein: CASSSNANWAADTQYF

J gene: TRBJ1-1
V gene: TRBV7-8
clone size: -
D gene: -
CDR3 DNA: TGTGCCAGCAGCTTTGAGGGGAAAGTAACTGAAGCTTTCTTT
CDR3 protein: CASSFEGKVTEAFF

J gene: TRBJ2-7
V gene: TRBV19
clone size: many
D gene: -
CDR3 DNA: TGTGCCAGTAGTATGGACAGTTCCTACGAGCAGTACTTC
CDR3 protein: CASSMDSSYEQYF

J gene: TRBJ2-3
V gene: TRBV12-3/TRBV12-4
clone size: -
D gene: -
CDR3 DNA: TGTGCCAGCAGGTCCAGACTAACGCTAAGCACAGATACGCAGTATTTT
CDR3 protein: CASRSRLTLSTDTQYF

J gene: TRBJ2-1
V gene: TRBV24-1
clone size: -
D gene: TRBD2
CDR3 DNA: TGTGCCACCAGTCACAGCGGGAGTTATGAGCAGTTCTTC
CDR3 protein: CATSHSGSYEQFF

J gene: TRBJ2-7
V gene: TRBV7-9
clone size: many
D gene: TRBD2
CDR3 DNA: TGTGCCAGCAGCCATAGACTAGCGGGGGACTCCTACGAGCAGTACTTC
CDR3 protein: CASSHRLAGDSYEQYF

J gene: TRBJ2-2
V gene: TRBV20-1
clone size: many
D gene: -
CDR3 DNA: TGCAGTGCTAGAGATGAGGGATTGGACACCGGGGAGCTGTTTTTT
CDR3 protein: CSARDEGLDTGELFF

J gene: TRBJ1-1
V gene: TRBV19
clone size: -
D gene: -
CDR3 DNA: TGTGCCAGTACCACGCCCGGGCGATACAGTTACACTGAAGCTTTCTTT
CDR3 protein: CASTTPGRYSYTEAFF

J gene: TRBJ1-1
V gene: TRBV18
clone size: -
D gene: -
CDR3 DNA: TGTGCCAGCTCACCACCTCGCGCAGGGCGGAACACTGAAGCTTTCTTT
CDR3 protein: CASSPPRAGRNTEAFF

J gene: TRBJ2-1
V gene: TRBV20-1
clone size: -
D gene: TRBD2
CDR3 DNA: TGCAGTGCTAGTGAAACTAGCGGTTTGAGCTCCTACAATGAGCAGTTCTTC
CDR3 protein: CSASETSGLSSYNEQFF

J gene: TRBJ2-5
V gene: TRBV5-1
clone size: -
D gene: -
CDR3 DNA: TGCGCCAGCAGCTTAGGGGGGCCAGGCGTGGAGACCCAGTACTTC
CDR3 protein: CASSLGGPGVETQYF

J gene: TRBJ2-4
V gene: TRBV5-5
clone size: -
D gene: -
CDR3 DNA: TGTGCCAGCAGCTTGGGCGTGGCTCTAGCCAAAAACATTCAGTACTTC
CDR3 protein: CASSLGVALAKNIQYF

J gene: TRBJ2-1
V gene: TRBV4-2
clone size: few
D gene: TRBD2
CDR3 DNA: TGTGCCAGCAGCCAGACGGGTTGGGGTTCGACTAGCGGGCCTTGGAATGAGCAGTTCTTC
CDR3 protein: CASSQTGWGSTSGPWNEQFF

J gene: TRBJ2-7
V gene: TRBV4-2
clone size: few
D gene: -
CDR3 DNA: TGTGCCAGCAGCCGCCCCGGAGGGGCCCACGAGCAGTACTTC
CDR3 protein: CASSRPGGAHEQYF

J gene: TRBJ2-5
V gene: TRBV10-3
clone size: -
D gene: TRBD2
CDR3 DNA: TGTGCCATCAGTGGCCAAAGCGGGGGTCAAGAGACCCAGTACTTC
CDR3 protein: CAISGQSGGQETQYF

J gene: TRBJ2-3
V gene: TRBV4-3
clone size: few
D gene: TRBD2
CDR3 DNA: TGCGCCAGCAGCCACAGACTAGCGGGTGACACAGATACGCAGTATTTT
CDR3 protein: CASSHRLAGDTDTQYF

J gene: TRBJ2-1
V gene: TRBV4-1
clone size: few
D gene: TRBD2
CDR3 DNA: TGCGCCAGCAGCCAAGTCTCTAGCGGGCCCTACAATGAGCAGTTCTTC
CDR3 protein: CASSQVSSGPYNEQFF

J gene: TRBJ2-3
V gene: TRBV3-1
clone size: many
D gene: -
CDR3 DNA: TGTGCCAGCAGCCAAGAGAGGGATACGCAGTATTTT
CDR3 protein: CASSQERDTQYF

J gene: TRBJ2-7
V gene: TRBV20-1
clone size: few
D gene: -
CDR3 DNA: TGCAGTGCTAGTTGGGGACTGGGCTCCTACGAGCAGTACTTC
CDR3 protein: CSASWGLGSYEQYF

J gene: TRBJ2-7
V gene: TRBV20-1
clone size: -
D gene: -
CDR3 DNA: TGCAGTGCGCGGCATTACTACGAGCAGTACTTC
CDR3 protein: CSARHYYEQYF

J gene: TRBJ2-1
V gene: TRBV6-6
clone size: few
D gene: TRBD2
CDR3 DNA: TGTGCCAGCAGGGGACTAGCGGGAATCTACAATGAGCAGTTCTTC
CDR3 protein: CASRGLAGIYNEQFF

J gene: TRBJ2-7
V gene: TRBV6-1
clone size: few
D gene: TRBD1
CDR3 DNA: TGTGCCAGCAGTGCGACAGGGGGTCTCTACGAGCAGTACTTC
CDR3 protein: CASSATGGLYEQYF

J gene: TRBJ2-1
V gene: TRBV11-1
clone size: few
D gene: TRBD2
CDR3 DNA: TGTGCCAGCAGCTCGGGGGCTAGCGGGAGTAGCTCCTACAATGAGCAGTTCTTC
CDR3 protein: CASSSGASGSSSYNEQFF

J gene: TRBJ1-2
V gene: TRBV12-3/TRBV12-4
clone size: -
D gene: -
CDR3 DNA: TGTGCCAGCAGTTTAGATCCAGGTCGGGCCGAATACACCTTC
CDR3 protein: CASSLDPGRAEYTF

J gene: TRBJ2-7
V gene: TRBV5-5
clone size: many
D gene: TRBD1
CDR3 DNA: TGTGCCAGCCCCGGGACAGGCGACTCCTACGAGCAGTACTTC
CDR3 protein: CASPGTGDSYEQYF

J gene: TRBJ2-7
V gene: TRBV4-3
clone size: -
D gene: TRBD2
CDR3 DNA: TGCGCCAGCAGCCAAGCTAGGGTGGTGAGCGGGAGCTCCTACGAGCAGTACTTC
CDR3 protein: CASSQARVVSGSSYEQYF

J gene: TRBJ2-1
V gene: TRBV3-1
clone size: -
D gene: -
CDR3 DNA: TGTGCCAGCAGCCAAGAAGGGGCCAGCTTAGGGGCCGATGAGCAGTTCTTC
CDR3 protein: CASSQEGASLGADEQFF

J gene: TRBJ2-1
V gene: TRBV7-8
clone size: few
D gene: TRBD2
CDR3 DNA: TGTGCCAGCAGCTTAAAGGGAATAGCGGGGGTGGAGCAGTTCTTC
CDR3 protein: CASSLKGIAGVEQFF

J gene: TRBJ2-7
V gene: TRBV4-1
clone size: few
D gene: -
CDR3 DNA: TGCGCCAGCAGCCAAGACGTTCCGGACGAGCAGTACTTC
CDR3 protein: CASSQDVPDEQYF

J gene: TRBJ2-2
V gene: TRBV25-1
clone size: few
D gene: -
CDR3 DNA: TGTGCCAGCAGTGCCGCCAGGCGGGGGAACACCGGGGAGCTGTTTTTT
CDR3 protein: CASSAARRGNTGELFF

J gene: TRBJ2-4
V gene: TRBV13
clone size: -
D gene: TRBD2
CDR3 DNA: TGTGCCAGCAGCTTAGGTAGAGCGGGAATGAAAAACATTCAGTACTTC
CDR3 protein: CASSLGRAGMKNIQYF

J gene: TRBJ2-2
V gene: TRBV15
clone size: -
D gene: -
CDR3 DNA: TGTGCCACCAGTATGCGCCCGGTTCCCGGGGAGCTGTTTTTT
CDR3 protein: CATSMRPVPGELFF

J gene: TRBJ2-1
V gene: TRBV24-1
clone size: -
D gene: TRBD1
CDR3 DNA: TGTGCCACCAGTGATTTCAGGGGACAGGGAGATGAGCAGTTCTTC
CDR3 protein: CATSDFRGQGDEQFF

J gene: TRBJ2-1
V gene: TRBV7-2
clone size: few
D gene: TRBD2
CDR3 DNA: TGTGCCAGCAGCGCCCTAGCGGGGGGGCCCAATGAGCAGTTCTTC
CDR3 protein: CASSALAGGPNEQFF

J gene: TRBJ1-2
V gene: TRBV6-1
clone size: few
D gene: -
CDR3 DNA: TGTGCCAGCAGTGAATTGCTCCTTAACTATGGCTACACCTTC
CDR3 protein: CASSELLLNYGYTF

J gene: TRBJ1-4
V gene: TRBV7-8
clone size: -
D gene: TRBD1
CDR3 DNA: TGTGCCAGCAGCTCCTTCCCGGGACAGGAAAGACTGTTTTTT
CDR3 protein: CASSSFPGQERLFF

J gene: TRBJ2-1
V gene: TRBV10-3
clone size: -
D gene: -
CDR3 DNA: TGTGCCGGAACCCATGAGCAGTTCTTC
CDR3 protein: CAGTHEQFF

J gene: TRBJ2-3
V gene: TRBV7-2
clone size: -
D gene: -
CDR3 DNA: TGTGCCAGCAGCCGAGGACTAACAGATACGCAGTATTTT
CDR3 protein: CASSRGLTDTQYF

J gene: TRBJ2-1
V gene: TRBV6-5
clone size: few
D gene: -
CDR3 DNA: TGTGCCAGCAGAGGTTTGGGGGTCCCGGAGTTCTTC
CDR3 protein: CASRGLGVPEFF

J gene: TRBJ2-3
V gene: TRBV29-1
clone size: few
D gene: -
CDR3 DNA: TGCAGCGTTGTAGGGGTGGGGACAGATACGCAGTATTTT
CDR3 protein: CSVVGVGTDTQYF

J gene: TRBJ2-1
V gene: TRBV11-2
clone size: -
D gene: TRBD2
CDR3 DNA: TGTGCCAGCAGCTTCGGTAGCGGGGGGATGGAGTTCTTC
CDR3 protein: CASSFGSGGMEFF

J gene: TRBJ2-2
V gene: TRBV12-3/TRBV12-4
clone size: few
D gene: -
CDR3 DNA: TGTGCCAGCAGTTTATTTAACACCGGGGAGCTGTTTTTT
CDR3 protein: CASSLFNTGELFF

J gene: TRBJ2-7
V gene: TRBV5-1
clone size: -
D gene: TRBD2
CDR3 DNA: TGCGCCAGCAGCTTGGTTACTAGCGGGGACTACGAGCAGTACTTC
CDR3 protein: CASSLVTSGDYEQYF

J gene: TRBJ2-7
V gene: TRBV7-9
clone size: few
D gene: -
CDR3 DNA: TGTGCCAGCAGCGACATGGGTCGTGGGGCAGGGTCCTACGAGCAGTACTTC
CDR3 protein: CASSDMGRGAGSYEQYF